The TCR beta chain described here comes from a study of T-cell reconstitution after alpha-beta-depleted transplantation in children. Study results and caveats: By one year post-transplant, T-cell counts and diversity largely arose from T cells that were newly produced.

Preparation of the TCRbeta library was carried out with unique molecular identifiers. TCRdb redid the calling of the PCR reads with MiXCR, one entry per CDR3 protein. This sample has hundreds of thousands of distinct CDR3 sequences; 10% to 15% occur once, and the top ten carry 2.2%. On this clonotype itself: Its antigen is not known.

Trimming shortened V by 1 base and J by 3 bases, and 10 bases separated the two germline ends. CDR3 length: 13 amino acids. Germline V CDR1 and CDR2: DFQATT, SNEGSKA (reference sequence). The material sequenced was PBMCs, mostly from graft donor cells, taken 360 days after TCRalphabeta/CD19-depleted stem cell transplant. The chain joins TRBV20-1 to TRBJ2-7; D is undetermined. The TCR originated in a male patient younger than 18 who had a stem cell transplant for acute myeloid leukemia, so the T cells may come from the graft donor. The CDR3 DNA follows: TGCAGTGCTAGAGTTCCCTCAATCTACGAGCAGTACTTC. As protein: CSARVPSIYEQYF.